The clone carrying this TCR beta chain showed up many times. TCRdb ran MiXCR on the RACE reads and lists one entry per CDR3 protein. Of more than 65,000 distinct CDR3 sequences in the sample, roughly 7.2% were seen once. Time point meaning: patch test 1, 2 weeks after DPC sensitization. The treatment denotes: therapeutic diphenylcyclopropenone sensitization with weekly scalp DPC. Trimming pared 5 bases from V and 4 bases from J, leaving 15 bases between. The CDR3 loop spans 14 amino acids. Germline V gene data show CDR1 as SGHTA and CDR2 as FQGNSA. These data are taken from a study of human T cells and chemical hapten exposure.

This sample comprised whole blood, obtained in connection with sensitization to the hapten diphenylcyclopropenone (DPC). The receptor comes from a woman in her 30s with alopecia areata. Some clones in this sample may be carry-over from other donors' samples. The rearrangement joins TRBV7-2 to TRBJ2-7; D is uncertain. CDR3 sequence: CASSPPLAPYEQYF. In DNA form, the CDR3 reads TGTGCCAGCAGCCCCCCCCTCGCCCCTTACGAGCAGTACTTC.